The 26 T cell receptor beta chains in this list originate from one sample, sequenced in a study of T cells in Graves' hyperthyroidism and ophthalmopathy. The CDR3 regions of TCR beta were amplified from RNA transcripts. During a first-round RT-PCR of the TCR CDR3, the HTBI primer set was used. TCRdb re-analysed the multiplex PCR reads in MiXCR, keeping a single row per CDR3 protein. Among a few hundred thousand distinct CDR3 sequences listed, more than 12% were seen once. The specimen sequenced was blood. The receptors were sampled from a middle-aged woman with Graves' hyperthyroidism that later progressed to Graves' ophthalmopathy.

With regard to this clonotype: A read error may be the cause here, since a much bigger clone is one base away. CDR3 sequence (DNA): TGTGCCACCAGACTGCGGGAGGGTTCCTTGAGCACAGATACGCAGTATTTT. Translated: CATRLREGSLSTDTQYF. The chain has TRBV24-1 and TRBJ2-3, with 9 bases that match TRBD2. The CDR3 length is 17 residues. Trimming removed 7 bases from V and 0 bases from J; junction bases left unmatched: 10. CDR1 is KGHDR, CDR2 SFDVKD, per germline.

This clonotype appeared many times. This rearrangement joins TRBV2 to TRBJ2-1, with TRBD1 as a possible D gene (6 bases). CDR3 length: 16 residues. Trimming shortened V by 2 bases and J by 8 bases, and 19 bases separated the two germline ends. The germline gives CDR1 SNHLY, CDR2 FYNNEI. The CDR3 sequence is CASSEKWGPSLDEQFF. DNA for the CDR3: TGTGCCAGCAGTGAAAAGTGGGGGCCTTCGTTGGATGAGCAGTTCTTC. The full variable domain, its missing parts supplied by reference TRBV2 and TRBJ2-1, is EPEVTQTPSHQVTQMGQEVILRCVPISNHLYFYWYRQILGQKVEFLVSFYNNEISEKSEIFDDQFSVERPDGSNFTLKIRSTKLEDSAMYFCASSEKWGPSLDEQFFGPGTRLTVL.

This clonotype was observed at least ten times. The J gene is TRBJ2-2, the V gene TRBV28, with D perhaps matching TRBD2 (5 bases). Trimming took off 7 bases at V and 4 bases at J, with 13 bases between the two ends. The CDR3 is made up of 14 amino acids. CDR1 and CDR2 (germline): MDHEN, SYDVKM. Here the CDR3 DNA reads TGTGCCAGCACCCAAGGAGGTAGCACCGGGGAGCTGTTTTTT. It yields the protein CASTQGGSTGELFF.

This clonotype was observed at least ten times. The chain uses TRBV19 and TRBJ2-3; 8 bases line up with TRBD2. Germline values: CDR1 LNHDA, CDR2 SQIVND (reference sequence). V shed 8 bases and J 1 base; nucleotides not matched to a gene: 5. CDR3 size: 14 residues. CDR3: CASANGRGTDTQYF. The CDR3 DNA sequence: TGTGCCAGTGCAAACGGGAGGGGCACAGATACGCAGTATTTT.

This clonotype was detected ten times or more. The chain is built from TRBV18 and TRBJ1-1; the D gene is possibly TRBD1 (6 bases). Germline-derived CDR1 and CDR2 are KGHSH and LQKENI. CDR3 length: 16 residues. Trimming cost V 4 bases and J 1 base, with 16 bases left between them. The CDR3 coding sequence is TGTGCCAGCTCACTCAACCGGGACACTTGGAACACTGAAGCTTTCTTT. Protein: CASSLNRDTWNTEAFF.

The rearrangement joins TRBV27 to TRBJ2-1; 16 bases are a match to TRBD2. V gave up 6 bases and J gave up 8 bases; unmatched junction bases: 10. Per the germline V gene, CDR1 is MNHEY and CDR2 is SMNVEV (reference sequence). CDR3 length: 17 residues. CDR3 nucleotide sequence: TGTGCCAGCAGCCAGGGACTAGCGGGAGGGCGCGGCTATGAGCAGTTCTTC. It yields the protein CASSQGLAGGRGYEQFF.

This clonotype was detected ten times or more. This chain links TRBV5-1 with TRBJ1-3, with a weak D call TRBD1 (6 bases). V dropped 2 bases and J dropped 0 bases, with 12 bases sitting between them. Germline values: CDR1 SGHRS, CDR2 YFSETQ. This CDR3 is built from 16 residues. The CDR3 region is CASSLPGHSSGNTIYF. The CDR3 DNA is TGCGCCAGCAGCTTACCGGGACACTCCTCTGGAAACACCATATATTTT.

J is TRBJ2-1 and V is TRBV11-2; D might be TRBD1 or TRBD2, each matching 5 bases. The CDR3 extends over 16 amino acids. Germline loops: CDR1 SGHAT, CDR2 FQNNGV. V shed 4 bases and J shed 7 bases, with 20 bases lying between them. The CDR3 nucleotides read TGTGCCAGCAGCTACCAACGGGGCGGACCTGATAATGAGCAGTTCTTC. Residues: CASSYQRGGPDNEQFF.

This clonotype was counted many times. The chain recombines TRBV6-1 with TRBJ2-7; 13 nucleotides line up with TRBD2. The CDR3 runs 17 residues. The J segment lost 3 bases and the V segment lost 0 bases, leaving 5 bases of the junction unmatched. Per the germline V gene, CDR1 is MNHNS and CDR2 is SASEGT. The CDR3 DNA reads TGTGCCAGCAGTGAAGCGAAAGGGACTAGCGGGAACTACGAGCAGTACTTC. It translates to CASSEAKGTSGNYEQYF.

The table lists this clonotype with many counts. The chain links TRBV24-1 to TRBJ2-5; the match to TRBD1 covers 7 bases. The germline V gene has CDR1 KGHDR and CDR2 SFDVKD. The V and J ends lost 12 bases and 1 base, in that order; junction bases with no gene match: 7. CDR3 length: 13 amino acids. The DNA for the CDR3 is TGTGCCTCGTCCGGGACAGCCCAAGAGACCCAGTACTTC. As protein: CASSGTAQETQYF.

This clonotype was seen ten or more times. The rearrangement links TRBV19 to TRBJ1-1, with TRBD1 as a possible D gene (5 bases). The germline V and J ends were trimmed by 6 bases and 1 base, with 12 bases remaining between them. Germline V CDR1 and CDR2: LNHDA, SQIVND (reference sequence). The CDR3 has 14 amino acids. CDR3 loop: CASRWGVTNTEAFF. The DNA of the CDR3 is TGTGCCAGTAGATGGGGGGTAACGAACACTGAAGCTTTCTTT.

This clonotype has at least ten counts. This chain links TRBV6-6 with TRBJ2-1; D perhaps matches TRBD1 (6 bases). Germline CDR1 reads MNHNY; CDR2 reads SVGAGI (reference sequence). The CDR3 runs 16 residues. The V gene lost 0 bases and the J gene lost 10 bases, with 19 bases spanning the gap. The CDR3 DNA follows: TGTGCCAGCAGTTACTCAAAAAGTAGTAGGGGGTGGGAGCAGTTCTTC. It encodes CASSYSKSSRGWEQFF.

The chain is built from TRBV20-1 and TRBJ1-2; the D is unclear. Per germline, CDR1 DFQATT and CDR2 SNEGSKA (reference sequence). V lost 5 bases to trimming and J lost 8 bases, with 12 bases between them. The CDR3 consists of 11 residues. DNA of the CDR3: TGCAGTGCTCCGACGACCTTGGGCTACACCTTC. It encodes CSAPTTLGYTF.

The table lists this clonotype with many counts. The V and J genes are TRBV5-1 and TRBJ2-1; D is undetermined. This CDR3 comprises 13 residues. Germline V lookup: CDR1 SGHRS, CDR2 YFSETQ. The V end was cut by 4 bases, the J end by 7 bases, with 12 bases between. CDR3 coding DNA: TGCGCCAGCAGCCCCCTGAGCATGAATGAGCAGTTCTTC. Translating it yields CASSPLSMNEQFF.

This clonotype was found a few times. The chain joins TRBV5-1 to TRBJ2-6; no firm D call. The CDR3 length is 18 residues. The ends were cut back, 0 bases at V and 4 bases at J, with 17 bases in the middle. Per the germline V gene, CDR1 is SGHRS and CDR2 is YFSETQ. The CDR3 nucleotides are TGCGCCAGCAGCTTGGGAGATGGGATAGGAACCGGGGCCAACGTCCTGACTTTC. This translates into CASSLGDGIGTGANVLTF.

This clonotype has at least ten counts. The chain joins TRBV29-1 to TRBJ2-2; D not resolved. CDR3 size: 13 residues. The V end was cut by 4 bases, the J end by 1 base, with 7 bases between. Germline V CDR1 and CDR2: SQVTM, ANQGSEA. The CDR3 sequence: CSVASENTGELFF. CDR3 nucleotides: TGCAGCGTTGCTTCTGAGAACACCGGGGAGCTGTTTTTT.

This clonotype has at least ten counts. V is TRBV7-8 and J is TRBJ2-2; D might be TRBD1 (6 bases). V was cut by 5 bases and J by 0 bases, with 10 bases left in between. The CDR3 runs to 15 residues. The V gene's germline CDR1 is SGHVS and CDR2 FQNEAQ. The CDR3 here is CASSRRGPNTGELFF. The DNA for the CDR3 is TGTGCCAGCAGCCGCAGGGGTCCGAACACCGGGGAGCTGTTTTTT.

The chain links TRBV11-3 to TRBJ2-3; D unclear. V was shortened by 5 bases and J by 0 bases, with 12 bases between the two germline ends. The CDR3 has 15 amino acids. Germline V gene data show CDR1 as SGHNT and CDR2 as YENEEA. The CDR3 protein is CASSPLDGSTDTQYF. Here the CDR3 DNA reads TGTGCCAGCAGCCCCCTGGACGGGAGCACAGATACGCAGTATTTT. Complete variable domain (other parts from reference TRBV11-3 and TRBJ2-3): EAGVVQSPRYKIIEKKQPVAFWCNPISGHNTLYWYLQNLGQGPELLIRYENEEAVDDSQLPKDRFSAERLKGVDSTLKIQPAELGDSAVYLCASSPLDGSTDTQYFGPGTRLTVL.

This clonotype was picked up many times. V and J are TRBV28 and TRBJ1-2; perhaps TRBD1 as D (6 bases). The CDR3 has 19 residues. The germline V and J ends were trimmed by 5 bases and 0 bases, with 25 bases remaining between them. Per the germline V gene, CDR1 is MDHEN and CDR2 is SYDVKM. The CDR3 protein is CASSPIRQTDRNSNYGYTF. CDR3 nucleotides: TGTGCCAGCAGTCCCATACGACAGACGGACAGAAATTCTAACTATGGCTACACCTTC.

This clonotype came up many times. The genes are TRBV2 and TRBJ1-2; D is possibly TRBD1 (6 bases). Trimming removed 6 bases at V and 5 bases at J, with 16 bases between. The CDR3 has 14 residues. Germline CDR1 is SNHLY and CDR2 is FYNNEI. CDR3 bases: TGTGCCAGCAGGGGCCGGGCAGGGGTGTATGGCTACACCTTC. It codes for CASRGRAGVYGYTF.

This clonotype showed up many times. V is TRBV19 and J is TRBJ1-1, with D uncertain. V gave up 4 bases and J gave up 6 bases, with 18 bases separating them. Germline lookup yields CDR1 LNHDA and CDR2 SQIVND (reference sequence). The CDR3 is made up of 15 amino acids. The CDR3 region is CASSTWEDRNAEAFF. CDR3 in DNA: TGTGCCAGTAGTACCTGGGAGGATCGCAACGCTGAAGCTTTCTTT.

This clonotype was observed at least ten times. The V call is TRBV5-6, the J call TRBJ2-7; D is perhaps TRBD2 (6 bases). CDR1 and CDR2 from the germline V gene are SGHDT and YYEEEE. V was pared by 0 bases and J by 2 bases, with 9 bases between. The CDR3 is 14 amino acids. CDR3 in amino acids: CASSLGDSPYEQYF. DNA of the CDR3: TGTGCCAGCAGCTTGGGGGACTCCCCCTACGAGCAGTACTTC.

The chain carries TRBV9 and TRBJ1-3; D is uncertain. The CDR3 covers 15 residues. Trimming shortened V by 3 bases and J by 0 bases, and 10 bases separated the two germline ends. Germline V lookup: CDR1 SGDLS, CDR2 YYNGEE. As DNA, the CDR3 is TGTGCCAGCAGCGGACAATATGGCTCTGGAAACACCATATATTTT. Translating gives CASSGQYGSGNTIYF.

As to this clonotype: This may be a read error: a much more frequent sequence differs by one nucleotide. The chain carries TRBV14 and TRBJ2-1; the match to TRBD2 covers 12 bases. CDR1 SGHDN and CDR2 FVKESK come from the germline V gene. J was trimmed by 8 bases and V by 4 bases; bases with no gene match: 18. The CDR3 totals 19 residues. CDR3 DNA: TGTGCCAGCAGCCGAGGATCTAGCGGGAGGGCTCATACGGACTATGAGCAGTTCTTC. Its translation is CASSRGSSGRAHTDYEQFF.

The chain is built from TRBV7-9 and TRBJ2-5, with a tentative D call TRBD2 (6 bases). Germline lookup yields CDR1 SEHNR and CDR2 FQNEAQ (reference sequence). Trimming shortened V by 1 base and J by 7 bases, and 13 bases separated the two germline ends. CDR3 size: 14 residues. This CDR3 is CASSLGSGPVTQYF. The DNA of the CDR3 is TGTGCCAGCAGCTTAGGTAGCGGACCCGTGACCCAGTACTTC. The full variable domain, with the rest looked up from reference TRBV7-9 and TRBJ2-5, is DTGVSQNPRHKITKRGQNVTFRCDPISEHNRLYWYRQTLGQGPEFLTYFQNEAQLEKSRLLSDRFSAERPKGSFSTLEIQRTEQGDSAMYLCASSLGSGPVTQYFGPGTRLLVL.

CDR3 sequence (DNA): TGCAGTGCTAGAGATCCTCCGGGGGGTAGCGGGAACTCCTACAATGAGCAGTTCTTC. This translates into CSARDPPGGSGNSYNEQFF. The chain carries TRBV20-1 and TRBJ2-1, with 8 bases matching TRBD2. Germline V gene lookup returns CDR1 DFQATT and CDR2 SNEGSKA (reference sequence). Unmatched junction bases numbered 13, after V lost 0 bases and J lost 0 bases. This CDR3 is 19 amino acids long.